The 22 T cell receptor beta chains presented below share a single source sample, sequenced in a study of blood T cell repertoires in COVID-19. Only in-frame clones appear in the TCRdb table, and some are missing; sequencing was by immunoSEQ multiplex PCR. Seen here are 70,000 to 95,000 clones, under 80% observed once, and the top ten hold just over 35%. Sequencing was done on a sample of peripheral blood. These receptors were collected from a man aged 55 to 70 with COVID-19, enrolled during active disease.

V is TRBV3-1 (or the pseudogene TRBV3-2) and J is TRBJ1-4; maybe TRBD1 (5 bases). Germline CDR1 is LGHDT and CDR2 is YNNKEL (reference sequence). V gave up 4 bases and J gave up 4 bases, with 13 bases separating them. There are 15 residues in the CDR3. The CDR3 here is CASSRSTAFNEKLFF. CDR3 DNA: TGTGCCAGCAGCCGTTCGACAGCCTTTAATGAAAAACTGTTTTTT.

The chain has TRBV4-3 and TRBJ2-1; TRBD1 might be the D (5 bases). This CDR3 is built from 17 residues. V dropped 0 bases and J dropped 6 bases, with 18 bases sitting between them. Germline assignment: CDR1 LGHNA and CDR2 YSLEER. CDR3 sequence reads: CASSQELVVRGSNEQFF. The CDR3 DNA is TGCGCCAGCAGCCAAGAATTGGTGGTAAGGGGTAGCAATGAGCAGTTCTTC.

The rearrangement uses TRBV5-1 and TRBJ1-5, with D possibly matching TRBD1 (5 bases). The germline CDR1 and CDR2 sequences are SGHRS and YFSETQ. The CDR3 length is 14 residues. V lost 4 bases and J lost 0, with 8 bases in between. This chain's CDR3 is CASSPGVSNQPQHF. The CDR3 bases are TGCGCCAGCAGCCCGGGGGTTAGCAATCAGCCCCAGCATTTT.

The chain links TRBV2 to TRBJ2-7; 15 positions match TRBD2. Germline assignment: CDR1 SNHLY and CDR2 FYNNEI. V trimming: 2 bases; J trimming: 7 bases; junction bases outside the gene matches: 6. CDR3 size: 16 residues. This CDR3 reads CASSERTSGRAREQYF. CDR3 DNA: TGTGCCAGCAGTGAAAGGACTAGCGGGAGGGCCCGGGAGCAGTACTTC.

This clone was seen more than once but under ten times. The CDR3 coding sequence is TGTGCCAGCTCACCCCTTGGACAGGGGAGCTCCTACGAGCAGTACTTC. Encoded protein: CASSPLGQGSSYEQYF. V is TRBV18 and J is TRBJ2-7; 9 positions agree with TRBD1. Germline V lookup: CDR1 KGHSH, CDR2 LQKENI. The CDR3 covers 16 residues. J lost 0 bases, V lost 3 bases, and 6 bases had no gene match.

The chain links TRBV4-2 to TRBJ1-2; the D is unclear. V was clipped by 0 bases and J by 4 bases, with 6 bases between them. Germline CDR1 reads LGHNA; CDR2 reads YNFKEQ. The CDR3 totals 13 residues. The CDR3: CASSQERIYGYTF. The CDR3 DNA reads TGTGCCAGCAGCCAAGAGAGGATCTATGGCTACACCTTC.

A few counts support this clone. The chain joins TRBV11-3 to TRBJ1-2; 8 bases fit TRBD1. The CDR3 runs to 14 residues. The germline CDR1 and CDR2 sequences are SGHNT and YENEEA. V shed 5 bases and J 7 bases; nucleotides not matched to a gene: 9. The CDR3 coding sequence is TGTGCCAGCAGCAAAGACAGGGGAGGGTTTGGCTACACCTTC. This encodes CASSKDRGGFGYTF.

This clone occurred a few times. This chain connects TRBV7-9 to TRBJ2-5; D gene ambiguous. This CDR3 has 11 residues. From germline, CDR1 is SEHNR and CDR2 FQNEAQ (reference sequence). V lost 6 bases and J lost 2, with 4 bases in between. DNA of the CDR3: TGTGCCAGCAGGCAGCAAGAGACCCAGTACTTC. Its translation: CASRQQETQYF. The variable domain in full, completed from reference TRBV7-9 and TRBJ2-5, reads DTGVSQNPRHKITKRGQNVTFRCDPISEHNRLYWYRQTLGQGPEFLTYFQNEAQLEKSRLLSDRFSAERPKGSFSTLEIQRTEQGDSAMYLCASRQQETQYFGPGTRLLVL.

J is TRBJ2-7 and V is TRBV10-3, with D tentatively TRBD1 (8 bases). CDR1 is ENHRY, CDR2 SYGVKD, per germline. Trimming cost V 8 bases and J 7 bases, with 21 bases left between them. CDR3 length: 14 residues. CDR3 DNA sequence: TGTGCCATCTGGACAGGGACTACCTCGGAGGAGCAGTACTTC. Its protein product is CAIWTGTTSEEQYF.

This chain joins TRBV3-1 (or the pseudogene TRBV3-2) and TRBJ1-6; D uncertain. Trimming shortened V by 1 base and J by 5 bases, and 9 bases separated the two germline ends. CDR3 length: 15 amino acids. Germline CDR1 and CDR2: LGHDT and YNNKEL (reference sequence). In DNA, the CDR3 is TGTGCCAGCAGCCAAGCGGGAGGGCATAATTCACCCCTCCACTTT. This translates into CASSQAGGHNSPLHF.

This chain uses TRBV18 with TRBJ2-1, with a tentative D call TRBD2 (6 bases). CDR3 size: 14 residues. V was trimmed by 2 bases and J by 6 bases, leaving 11 bases between them. Germline values: CDR1 KGHSH, CDR2 LQKENI. CDR3: CASSPSLARNEQFF. Here the CDR3 DNA reads TGTGCCAGCTCACCATCCCTAGCGCGCAATGAGCAGTTCTTC.

The J gene is TRBJ1-1, the V gene TRBV3-1 (or the pseudogene TRBV3-2); D unresolved. Trimming stripped 1 base from V and 1 base from J, with 7 bases between. Germline values: CDR1 LGHDT, CDR2 YNNKEL (reference sequence). The CDR3 consists of 14 residues. DNA for the CDR3: TGTGCCAGCAGCCAAGGACACCCGAACACTGAAGCTTTCTTT. Amino acid sequence: CASSQGHPNTEAFF.

The V and J genes are TRBV19 and TRBJ2-2, with unresolved D. With 6 bases removed from V and 6 bases from J, the gap between germline ends came to 5 bases. In germline, CDR1 is LNHDA, CDR2 SQIVND (reference sequence). This CDR3 is 11 amino acids long. The CDR3 loop reads CASSSPGELFF. In nucleotides, the CDR3 is TGTGCCAGTAGCTCCCCCGGGGAGCTGTTTTTT. The complete variable domain, with remaining parts taken from reference TRBV19 and TRBJ2-2, reads DGGITQSPKYLFRKEGQNVTLSCEQNLNHDAMYWYRQDPGQGLRLIYYSQIVNDFQKGDIAEGYSVSREKKESFPLTVTSAQKNPTAFYLCASSSPGELFFGEGSRLTVL.

The chain couples TRBV27 to TRBJ2-3; 8 bases fit TRBD1. V lost 2 bases and J lost 6; bases outside the gene matches: 7. Germline loops: CDR1 MNHEY, CDR2 SMNVEV (reference sequence). The CDR3 contains 15 residues. The CDR3 sequence is CASSLDRGASDTQYF. CDR3 coding DNA: TGTGCCAGCAGTTTAGACAGGGGAGCTTCGGATACGCAGTATTTT.

This clone was observed at least ten times. The genes are TRBV5-4 and TRBJ2-1, with 7 bases that match TRBD2. This CDR3 has 14 residues. V shed 4 bases and J 7 bases; nucleotides not matched to a gene: 8. Germline-derived CDR1 and CDR2 are SGHNT and YYREEE (reference sequence). The chain's CDR3 is CASSPGGARNEQFF. CDR3 DNA: TGTGCCAGCAGCCCGGGGGGAGCTCGGAATGAGCAGTTCTTC. The entire variable domain, with the rest obtained from reference TRBV5-4 and TRBJ2-1, is as follows: ETGVTQSPTHLIKTRGQQVTLRCSSQSGHNTVSWYQQALGQGPQFIFQYYREEENGRGNFPPRFSGLQFPNYSSELNVNALELDDSALYLCASSPGGARNEQFFGPGTRLTVL.

The V and J genes are TRBV2 and TRBJ2-2; a possible D gene is TRBD1 (6 bases). Per the germline V gene, CDR1 is SNHLY and CDR2 is FYNNEI. V gave up 6 bases and J gave up 4 bases, with 12 bases separating them. The CDR3 consists of 14 residues. CDR3 DNA: TGTGCCAGCAGCTCCCAGGGGAGCACCGGGGAGCTGTTTTTT. Protein sequence: CASSSQGSTGELFF.

This clone has a count of ten or more. Additional DNA sequences in this sample encode the identical CDR3. The chain recombines TRBV25-1 with TRBJ2-7; maybe TRBD1 (6 bases). The CDR3 runs 13 residues. CDR1 is MGHDK, CDR2 SYGVNS, per germline. V was pared by 6 bases and J by 2 bases, with 11 bases between. In nucleotides, the CDR3 is TGTGCCAGCAGCGTCACAGGGACCTACGAGCAGTACTTC. Translating it yields CASSVTGTYEQYF.

The rearrangement uses TRBV10-3 and TRBJ2-2, with a tentative D call TRBD2 (6 bases). CDR1 ENHRY and CDR2 SYGVKD come from the germline V gene. CDR3 length equals 15 residues. Trimming shortened V by 4 bases and J by 1 base, and 10 bases separated the two germline ends. CDR3 coding DNA: TGTGCCATCAGTGTTCTAGCGCAGAACACCGGGGAGCTGTTTTTT. It yields the protein CAISVLAQNTGELFF.

This clone showed up just once. The V gene is TRBV19, the J gene TRBJ1-3, with 8 bases fitting TRBD1. Per the germline V gene, CDR1 is LNHDA and CDR2 is SQIVND (reference sequence). This CDR3 has 15 residues. V shed 6 bases, J shed 0 bases, and the junction held 4 bases outside the gene matches. The CDR3 DNA is TGTGCCAGTAGGAGACAGGGGTACTCTGGAAACACCATATATTTT. This sequence encodes CASRRQGYSGNTIYF.

The chain uses TRBV25-1 and TRBJ1-2; 9 bases agree with TRBD1. The CDR3 consists of 15 residues. V lost 4 bases, J lost 1 base, and 4 bases stayed unmatched. The V gene's germline CDR1 is MGHDK and CDR2 SYGVNS. CDR3 DNA sequence: TGTGCCAGCAGTGCCGGGACAGGGATTAACTATGGCTACACCTTC. This translates into CASSAGTGINYGYTF.

This clone has only one observation. V usage is TRBV11-1 and J usage is TRBJ2-1; weak D call: TRBD2 (5 bases). The CDR3 is made up of 13 amino acids. V was cut by 5 bases and J by 6 bases, with 11 bases left in between. From germline, CDR1 is SGHAT and CDR2 FQDESV (reference sequence). CDR3 sequence reads: CASSLDGLNEQFF. DNA of the CDR3: TGTGCCAGCAGCCTGGACGGACTCAATGAGCAGTTCTTC.

This clone showed up just a few times. The V and J genes are TRBV3-1 (or the pseudogene TRBV3-2) and TRBJ1-6; D ambiguous. The CDR3 is 14 amino acids. Looked up from germline, CDR1 is LGHDT and CDR2 is YNNKEL (reference sequence). Trimming shortened V by 5 bases and J by 5 bases, and 10 bases separated the two germline ends. The DNA of the CDR3 is TGTGCCAGCAGCGGGTCCCAGGATAATTCACCCCTCCACTTT. Encoded protein: CASSGSQDNSPLHF.